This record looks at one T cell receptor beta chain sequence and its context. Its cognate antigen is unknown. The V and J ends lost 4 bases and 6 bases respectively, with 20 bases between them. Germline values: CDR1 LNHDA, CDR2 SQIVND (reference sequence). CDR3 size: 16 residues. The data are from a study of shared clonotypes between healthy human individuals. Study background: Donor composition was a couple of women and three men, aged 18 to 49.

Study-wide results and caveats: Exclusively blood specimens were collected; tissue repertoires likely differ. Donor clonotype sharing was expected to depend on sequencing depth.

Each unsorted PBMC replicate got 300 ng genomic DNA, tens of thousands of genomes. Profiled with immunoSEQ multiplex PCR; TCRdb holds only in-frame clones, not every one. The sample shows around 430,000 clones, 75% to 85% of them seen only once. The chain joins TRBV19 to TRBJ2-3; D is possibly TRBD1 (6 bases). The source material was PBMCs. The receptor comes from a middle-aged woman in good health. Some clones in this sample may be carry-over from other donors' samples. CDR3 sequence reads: CASSTSPTGTSDTQYF. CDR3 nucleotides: TGTGCCAGTAGTACCTCCCCTACAGGGACGTCGGATACGCAGTATTTT.